This TCR beta chain was documented in a study of shared clonotypes between healthy human individuals. About the study: Researchers assigned three CD4 naive, three CD4 memory, two CD8 naive and one CD8 memory plate to each donor.

V shed 5 bases and J 4 bases; nucleotides not matched to a gene: 10. The CDR3 length is 17 residues. Germline V gene sequence: CDR1 MNHEY, CDR2 SMNVEV (reference sequence). In the naive CD8 group, cells lacked CD45RO and were positively selected for CCR7, so terminally differentiated effector memory CD45RA+ cells were left out. As handled by the study authors: There were no quality scores in the junction-only immunoSEQ sequences, so filtering differed. Sequenced by immunoSEQ multiplex PCR; TCRdb stores in-frame clones only, minus some. The V and J calls and clone size are taken from that table; D and trimming were inferred from the DNA. The sample contains millions of clones, approximately 94% of which appear only once. This clone occurred once.

The source is a man between 18 and 35 years old in good health. The chain has TRBV27 and TRBJ1-6, with 8 nucleotides matching TRBD1. What was sequenced was naive CD8+ T cells sorted from blood. Here the CDR3 DNA reads TGTGCCAGCAGTCCACAGACAGGGGCCGTTTATAATTCACCCCTCCACTTT. Translated, it gives CASSPQTGAVYNSPLHF.